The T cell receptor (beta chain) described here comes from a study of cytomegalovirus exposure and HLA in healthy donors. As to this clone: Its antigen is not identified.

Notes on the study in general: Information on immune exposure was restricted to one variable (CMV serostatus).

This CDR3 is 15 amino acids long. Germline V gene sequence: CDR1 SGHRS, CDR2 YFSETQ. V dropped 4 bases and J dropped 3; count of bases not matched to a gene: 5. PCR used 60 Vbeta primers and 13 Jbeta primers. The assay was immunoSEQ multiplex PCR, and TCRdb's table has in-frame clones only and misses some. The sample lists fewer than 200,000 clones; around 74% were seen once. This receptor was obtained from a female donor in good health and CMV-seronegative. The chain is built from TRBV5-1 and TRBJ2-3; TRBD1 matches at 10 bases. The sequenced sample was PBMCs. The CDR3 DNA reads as TGCGCCAGCAGCACCGGGACAGGGGAAACAGATACGCAGTATTTT. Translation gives CASSTGTGETDTQYF.